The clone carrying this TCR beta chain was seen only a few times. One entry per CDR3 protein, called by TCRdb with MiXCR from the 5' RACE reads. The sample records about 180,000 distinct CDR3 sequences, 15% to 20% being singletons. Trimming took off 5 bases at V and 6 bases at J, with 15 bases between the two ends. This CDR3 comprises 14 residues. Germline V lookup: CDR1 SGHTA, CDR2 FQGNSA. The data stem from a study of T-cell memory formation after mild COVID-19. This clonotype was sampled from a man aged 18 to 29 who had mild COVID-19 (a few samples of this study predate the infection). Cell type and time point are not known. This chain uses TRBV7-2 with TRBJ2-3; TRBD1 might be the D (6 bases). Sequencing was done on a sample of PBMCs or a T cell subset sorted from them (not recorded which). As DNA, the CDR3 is TGTGCCAGCAGCGAACAGGGAATATCGGATACGCAGTATTTT. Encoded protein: CASSEQGISDTQYF.